This is a list of T cell receptor beta chains from one sample in a study of identical twins. Using its own MiXCR run on the 5' RACE reads, TCRdb lists one record per CDR3 protein. This table has fewer than 250,000 distinct CDR3 sequences, less than 20% appearing once. This sample also appeared in a second study, on T cells expressing NK-cell markers.

The sample consisted of CD8+ T cells sorted from blood. The receptors stem from a woman aged 18-29 years in good health. Each CDR3 is given with its conserved first and last residue. Fields, in order: D gene, V gene, clone size, J gene, CDR3 DNA, CDR3 protein. D genes are given only for firm matches. Size is stated for part of the rows, as once, few or many counts, or as a class when the clone is expanded.

>NA|TRBV29-1|NA|TRBJ1-2
TGCAGCGTTCGACCTATCTATGGCTACACCTTC
CSVRPIYGYTF
>NA|TRBV20-1|few|TRBJ1-1
TGCAGTGCGACCCACAGAAACACTGAAGCTTTCTTT
CSATHRNTEAFF
>NA|TRBV5-1|few|TRBJ2-1
TGCGCCAGCACCGGAACAGGGACCAATGAGCAGTTCTTC
CASTGTGTNEQFF
>NA|TRBV7-9|few|TRBJ2-7
TGTGCCAGCAGCTTAGGTACAGGGCGTATGAGCTACGAGCAGTACTTC
CASSLGTGRMSYEQYF
>TRBD1|TRBV7-8|NA|TRBJ2-3
TGTGCCAGCAGCCAAGGGACAGGAGAGGGCACAGATACGCAGTATTTT
CASSQGTGEGTDTQYF
>NA|TRBV6-5|NA|TRBJ2-2
TGTGCCAGCAGTTACCCCGGGCATGGGGAGCTGTTTTTT
CASSYPGHGELFF
>NA|TRBV9|NA|TRBJ2-7
TGTGCCAGCAGCGTATATGTCGGGGCAGCCTACGAGCAGTACTTC
CASSVYVGAAYEQYF
>NA|TRBV20-1|NA|TRBJ2-7
TGCAGTGCTAGAGACGGTAGTATCCCCTACGAGCAGTACTTC
CSARDGSIPYEQYF
>NA|TRBV11-2|NA|TRBJ2-1
TGTGCCAGCAGCCTAGCGAGGAGGCCCAATGAGCAGTTCTTC
CASSLARRPNEQFF
>TRBD2|TRBV15|NA|TRBJ2-1
TGTGCCACCTCCGGGACTAGCGGGGGGCCAAGCTCCTACAATGAGCAGTTCTTC
CATSGTSGGPSSYNEQFF
>NA|TRBV11-2|few|TRBJ1-3
TGTGCCAGCAGCGATAGGGCTGGAAACACCATATATTTT
CASSDRAGNTIYF
>NA|TRBV12-3/TRBV12-4|few|TRBJ2-2
TGTGCCAGCAGTGGGGGCTACACCGGGGAGCTGTTTTTT
CASSGGYTGELFF
>NA|TRBV4-3|few|TRBJ2-7
TGCGCCAGCAGCCAAGATGGTGGCGCTCGTGACACCTTTTACGAGCAGTACTTC
CASSQDGGARDTFYEQYF
>TRBD2|TRBV30|once|TRBJ2-5
TGTGCCTGGAGTGACGGGGGACTAGCGGAGACCCAGTACTTC
CAWSDGGLAETQYF
>NA|TRBV10-3|few|TRBJ2-3
TGTGCCATCAGTGAGGGCAGGGGAGGACCGAGCACAGATACGCAGTATTTT
CAISEGRGGPSTDTQYF
>TRBD2|TRBV11-2|NA|TRBJ2-1
TGTGCCAGCAGCGCGGGACTAGATTATGAGCAGTTCTTC
CASSAGLDYEQFF
>NA|TRBV19|few|TRBJ2-7
TGTGCCAGTAGTATGGCAGTTGAGGGCTACGAGCAGTACTTC
CASSMAVEGYEQYF
>NA|TRBV12-5|NA|TRBJ2-7
TGTGCTAGTGGTTTGTCCCCCTCGAGGGAGCAGTACTTC
CASGLSPSREQYF
>TRBD2|TRBV7-2|few|TRBJ2-1
TGTGCCAGCAGCCAAGCGCCGGCTAGCGGGTACAATGAGCAGTTCTTC
CASSQAPASGYNEQFF
>NA|TRBV6-2/TRBV6-3|few|TRBJ2-1
TGTGCCAGCAGCACCTTAGCGGTAAACAATGAGCAGTTCTTC
CASSTLAVNNEQFF
>TRBD2|TRBV5-5|few|TRBJ2-7
TGTGCCAGCAGCTTGTTAGCTAGCGGGAGGTACGAGCAGTACTTC
CASSLLASGRYEQYF
>NA|TRBV19|NA|TRBJ1-2
TGTGCCAGTAGTATCGCCCCGGGGGATGGCTACACCTTC
CASSIAPGDGYTF
>NA|TRBV7-2|NA|TRBJ1-6
TGTGCCAGCAGCCCCCACCTGGGGGGTAATTCACCCCTCCACTTT
CASSPHLGGNSPLHF
>NA|TRBV20-1|many|TRBJ1-6
TGCAGTGCTAGAGATGCAGGGGATTGGGATTCACCCCTCCACTTT
CSARDAGDWDSPLHF
>NA|TRBV4-3|few|TRBJ1-1
TGCGCCAGCAGCCAAGATTGGGGGGCGACTGAAGCTTTCTTT
CASSQDWGATEAFF
>NA|TRBV24-1|NA|TRBJ2-1
TGTGCCACCCGGGACACTGGGAGTGAGCAGTTCTTC
CATRDTGSEQFF
>NA|TRBV29-1|few|TRBJ2-1
TGCAGCGTTGGGGGACTGGCGGCAGGCGAATCCTACAATGAGCAGTTCTTC
CSVGGLAAGESYNEQFF
>TRBD1|TRBV6-2/TRBV6-3|NA|TRBJ2-1
TGTGCCAGCACCTCAGGGGGATTATACAATGAGCAGTTCTTC
CASTSGGLYNEQFF
>TRBD2|TRBV28|few|TRBJ2-3
TGTGCCAGCAGTCCCCCGGGACTAGCGGGAGGCTATACAGATACGCAGTATTTT
CASSPPGLAGGYTDTQYF